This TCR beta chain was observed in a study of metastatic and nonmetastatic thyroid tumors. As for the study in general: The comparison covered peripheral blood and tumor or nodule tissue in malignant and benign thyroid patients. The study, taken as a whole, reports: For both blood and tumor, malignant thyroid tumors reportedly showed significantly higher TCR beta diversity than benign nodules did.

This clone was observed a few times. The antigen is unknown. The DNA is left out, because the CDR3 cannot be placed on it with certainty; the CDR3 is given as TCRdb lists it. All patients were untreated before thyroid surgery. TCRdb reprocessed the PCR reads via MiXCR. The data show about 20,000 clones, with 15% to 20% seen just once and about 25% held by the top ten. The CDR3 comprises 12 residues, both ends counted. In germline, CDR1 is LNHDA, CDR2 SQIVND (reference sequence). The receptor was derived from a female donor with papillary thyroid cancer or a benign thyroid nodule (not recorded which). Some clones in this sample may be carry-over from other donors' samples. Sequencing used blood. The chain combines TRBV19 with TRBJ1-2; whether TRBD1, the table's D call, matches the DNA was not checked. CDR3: CAGETGDYGCTF.